Following are 27 T cell receptor beta chains from one sample sequenced in a study of blood T cell repertoires in COVID-19. Data came from immunoSEQ multiplex PCR; TCRdb stores just in-frame clones and leaves some out. This table has 150,000 or so clones, 80% to 85% appearing once. The sample consisted of PBMCs or T cells enriched from blood (not recorded which). These receptors were taken from a woman aged 45-65 years who had recovered from COVID-19.

V usage is TRBV19 and J usage is TRBJ1-2, with 8 bases aligning to TRBD1. Germline-derived CDR1 and CDR2 are LNHDA and SQIVND (reference sequence). The CDR3 totals 15 residues. J lost 3 bases, V lost 8 bases, and 11 bases had no gene match. The CDR3 DNA sequence: TGTGCCAGTCGAAACTCCGGGACAGGCCACTATGGCTACACCTTC. This codes for CASRNSGTGHYGYTF.

This rearrangement joins TRBV6-1 to TRBJ1-3; TRBD1 matches at 9 bases. This CDR3 spans 17 amino acids. J lost 1 base, V lost 1 base, and 5 bases had no gene match. Germline assignment: CDR1 MNHNS and CDR2 SASEGT. The chain's CDR3 is CASSEGQGVTSGNTIYF. In nucleotides, the CDR3 is TGTGCCAGCAGTGAAGGACAGGGGGTTACTTCTGGAAACACCATATATTTT.

The chain recombines TRBV4-3 with TRBJ1-3; D remains unclear. This CDR3 spans 16 amino acids. V gave up 1 base and J gave up 2 bases, with 12 bases separating them. Per germline, CDR1 LGHNA and CDR2 YSLEER. The CDR3 region is CASSQGSGKAGNTIYF. The DNA of the CDR3 is TGCGCCAGCAGCCAAGGTTCGGGGAAAGCTGGAAACACCATATATTTT.

The chain is built from TRBV7-2 and TRBJ1-1, with D unresolved. The V and J ends lost 6 bases and 8 bases respectively, with 13 bases between them. Per germline, CDR1 SGHTA and CDR2 FQGNSA. The CDR3 consists of 12 residues. The CDR3 sequence is CASRIQTSEAFF. CDR3 nucleotide sequence: TGTGCCAGCAGAATACAGACCTCGGAAGCTTTCTTT. Using reference TRBV7-2 and TRBJ1-1 for the parts outside the CDR3, the full variable domain is GAGVSQSPSNKVTEKGKDVELRCDPISGHTALYWYRQSLGQGLEFLIYFQGNSAPDKSGLPSDRFSAERTGGSVSTLTIQRTQQEDSAVYLCASRIQTSEAFFGQGTRLTVV.

The chain is built from TRBV11-3 and TRBJ1-1; D remains ambiguous. CDR1 is SGHNT and CDR2 is YENEEA in the germline V gene. This CDR3 is built from 13 residues. Trimming shortened V by 2 bases and J by 3 bases, and 7 bases separated the two germline ends. CDR3 nucleotides: TGTGCCAGCAGCTTATACCGGGACACTGAAGCTTTCTTT. Translating it yields CASSLYRDTEAFF.

V usage is TRBV7-8 and J usage is TRBJ2-1; no firm D call. Germline V CDR1 and CDR2: SGHVS, FQNEAQ. This CDR3 comprises 15 residues. The V gene lost 1 base and the J gene lost 9 bases, with 16 bases spanning the gap. CDR3 DNA sequence: TGTGCCAGCAGCTTAGTGGCGACGCCTAGAAGTGAGCAGTTCTTC. This sequence encodes CASSLVATPRSEQFF.

The chain combines TRBV6-2 or TRBV6-3 with TRBJ1-3; D call uncertain. CDR3 size: 14 residues. The V end was cut by 2 bases, the J end by 0 bases, with 5 bases between. The germline CDR1 and CDR2 sequences are MNHEY and SVGEGT. CDR3 amino acids: CASSYGSSGNTIYF. As DNA, the CDR3 is TGTGCCAGCAGTTACGGGAGCTCTGGAAACACCATATATTTT.

V gene TRBV6-5 combines with J gene TRBJ1-1, with 8 bases identical to TRBD1. Germline V gives CDR1 MNHEY, CDR2 SVGAGI. This CDR3 spans 14 amino acids. Trimming at V came to 2 bases and at J to 1 base, leaving 0 bases not matched to a gene. The CDR3 DNA sequence: TGTGCCAGCAGTTACGGACAGGGGAACACTGAAGCTTTCTTT. Translated: CASSYGQGNTEAFF.

In this sample, this clone turned up a few times. CDR3 DNA: TGTGCCAGCAGCTTATTTGGGCAGGCCTCCTACGAGCAGTACTTC. Encoded protein: CASSLFGQASYEQYF. The chain has TRBV7-2 and TRBJ2-7; the D is unclear. This CDR3 comprises 15 residues. Trimming took off 2 bases at V and 0 bases at J, with 11 bases between the two ends. Germline-derived CDR1 and CDR2 are SGHTA and FQGNSA.

This sequence joins TRBV6-1 and TRBJ1-6; D remains ambiguous. This CDR3 has 16 amino acids. Germline V CDR1 and CDR2: MNHNS, SASEGT. V shed 3 bases and J shed 7 bases, with 16 bases lying between them. CDR3 amino acids: CASSDDTPFQNSPLHF. The DNA for the CDR3 is TGTGCCAGCAGTGATGACACTCCTTTCCAGAATTCACCCCTCCACTTT.

This rearrangement joins TRBV19 to TRBJ1-1; D gene ambiguous. V was cut by 3 bases and J by 1 base, with 6 bases left in between. The CDR3 sequence is 13 residues long. CDR1 is LNHDA and CDR2 is SQIVND in the germline V gene (reference sequence). CDR3 bases: TGTGCCAGTAGTATTCGAGGGAACACTGAAGCTTTCTTT. It yields the protein CASSIRGNTEAFF.

The chain has TRBV5-4 and TRBJ1-4; TRBD1 matches 7 bases. Germline trimming cut 5 bases from V and 3 bases from J; bases unmatched to any gene: 7. The CDR3 is 15 amino acids. The V gene's germline CDR1 is SGHNT and CDR2 YYREEE (reference sequence). The CDR3 DNA sequence: TGTGCCAGCAGGCGGATACAGGGGTCTAATGAAAAACTGTTTTTT. It translates to CASRRIQGSNEKLFF.

V is TRBV19 and J is TRBJ1-1, with D possibly TRBD1 on 6 matching bases. The CDR3 runs 15 residues. V was pared by 6 bases and J by 2 bases, with 16 bases between. Germline CDR1 LNHDA, CDR2 SQIVND (reference sequence). CDR3 DNA sequence: TGTGCCAGTAGCCGATCCGGGACAATAAACACTGAAGCTTTCTTT. It codes for CASSRSGTINTEAFF.

The rearrangement joins TRBV5-4 to TRBJ1-1; possibly TRBD1 for D (6 bases). Germline V gives CDR1 SGHNT, CDR2 YYREEE (reference sequence). V was clipped by 4 bases and J by 2 bases, with 18 bases between them. The CDR3 has 16 residues. In DNA form, the CDR3 reads TGTGCCAGCAGCCGCACGGGAAGGACAGACAACACTGAAGCTTTCTTT. Protein product: CASSRTGRTDNTEAFF.

This clone was seen only once. This rearrangement joins TRBV7-3 to TRBJ2-1; D might be TRBD1 (6 bases). The CDR3 is 15 amino acids. The ends were cut back, 5 bases at V and 5 bases at J, with 16 bases in the middle. CDR1 is SGHTA and CDR2 is FQGTGA in the germline V gene. The CDR3 region is CASSRGRGAHNEQFF. The CDR3 coding sequence is TGTGCCAGCAGCAGGGGCAGGGGTGCACACAATGAGCAGTTCTTC.

V gene TRBV28 combines with J gene TRBJ1-1; D ambiguous. The CDR3 contains 13 residues. Germline loops: CDR1 MDHEN, CDR2 SYDVKM. V lost 7 bases and J lost 1, with 10 bases in between. DNA for the CDR3: TGTGCCAGCATAGAGATTACGAACACTGAAGCTTTCTTT. It is translated as CASIEITNTEAFF.

This chain connects TRBV2 to TRBJ2-1; 7 nucleotides agree with TRBD2. With V trimmed by 8 bases and J by 7 bases, 11 bases remained unmatched. Germline loops: CDR1 SNHLY, CDR2 FYNNEI. This CDR3 is built from 14 residues. CDR3 in DNA: TGTGCCAGCTCTCTTTGGACTAGAGGAAATGAGCAGTTCTTC. It translates to CASSLWTRGNEQFF.

This clone occurred a few times. The rearrangement uses TRBV7-9 and TRBJ1-6, with 7 bases identical to TRBD1. The germline gives CDR1 SEHNR, CDR2 FQNEAQ (reference sequence). The CDR3 spans 14 residues. V trimming: 3 bases; J trimming: 8 bases; junction bases outside the gene matches: 4. CDR3 residues: CASSFDRVYSPLHF. In DNA form, the CDR3 reads TGTGCCAGCAGCTTCGACAGGGTATATTCACCCCTCCACTTT.

V is TRBV24-1 and J is TRBJ2-3, with 14 bases identical to TRBD2. The V gene's germline CDR1 is KGHDR and CDR2 SFDVKD. The CDR3 extends over 13 amino acids. V dropped 9 bases and J dropped 6; count of bases not matched to a gene: 1. This CDR3 reads CATGTSGSDTQYF. In nucleotides, the CDR3 is TGTGCCACCGGGACTAGCGGGAGTGATACGCAGTATTTT.

The chain combines TRBV7-2 with TRBJ1-5; 8 nucleotides agree with TRBD1. Trimming took 3 bases from V and 3 from J; bases not matched to a gene: 4. This CDR3 contains 15 residues. The germline V gene has CDR1 SGHTA and CDR2 FQGNSA. CDR3 nucleotides: TGTGCCAGCAGCTTGGGACAGGCGCTCAATCAGCCCCAGCATTTT. Its protein product is CASSLGQALNQPQHF.

The CDR3 region has the DNA TGTGCCAGCAGCGTCACCGGGACTAGCCGCACAGATACGCAGTATTTT. As protein: CASSVTGTSRTDTQYF. The chain couples TRBV9 to TRBJ2-3, with 9 bases that match TRBD2. The CDR3 is made up of 16 amino acids. J lost 1 base, V lost 2 bases, and 5 bases had no gene match. Germline CDR1 reads SGDLS; CDR2 reads YYNGEE.

The gene calls are TRBV27 and TRBJ1-1, with D perhaps matching TRBD1 (5 bases). The length of the CDR3 is 14 residues. The ends were cut back, 3 bases at V and 1 base at J, with 9 bases in the middle. CDR1 and CDR2 from the germline V gene are MNHEY and SMNVEV (reference sequence). The CDR3 here is CASSLQGSNTEAFF. CDR3 bases: TGTGCCAGCAGTTTGCAGGGTTCGAACACTGAAGCTTTCTTT.

The rearrangement links TRBV19 to TRBJ2-3; D is uncertain. Per the germline V gene, CDR1 is LNHDA and CDR2 is SQIVND (reference sequence). The CDR3 covers 18 residues. V was shortened by 4 bases and J by 0 bases, with 20 bases between the two germline ends. The CDR3 sequence is CASSNRNAVISSTDTQYF. The CDR3 bases are TGTGCCAGTAGTAACCGTAATGCAGTAATCTCTAGCACAGATACGCAGTATTTT. The full variable domain, completed using reference TRBV19 and TRBJ2-3, is DGGITQSPKYLFRKEGQNVTLSCEQNLNHDAMYWYRQDPGQGLRLIYYSQIVNDFQKGDIAEGYSVSREKKESFPLTVTSAQKNPTAFYLCASSNRNAVISSTDTQYFGPGTRLTVL.

The rearrangement links TRBV10-1 to TRBJ2-2, with a weak D call TRBD2 (5 bases). CDR3 length equals 17 residues. The ends were cut back, 2 bases at V and 3 bases at J, with 16 bases in the middle. CDR1 WNHNN and CDR2 SYGVQD come from the germline V gene (reference sequence). CDR3: CASSEITERIDTGELFF. DNA for the CDR3: TGCGCCAGCAGTGAGATCACGGAGCGGATCGACACCGGGGAGCTGTTTTTT.

The chain employs TRBV5-4 and TRBJ1-1, with 11 bases matching TRBD1. The CDR3 consists of 17 residues. Germline V gene sequence: CDR1 SGHNT, CDR2 YYREEE (reference sequence). The V segment lost 4 bases and the J segment 0 bases; nucleotides outside the gene matches: 8. The CDR3 loop reads CASSRDRGTAVNTEAFF. The CDR3 region has the DNA TGTGCCAGCAGCCGGGACAGGGGGACGGCCGTGAACACTGAAGCTTTCTTT.

The chain has TRBV6-5 and TRBJ2-3; weak D call: TRBD2 (5 bases). There are 15 residues in the CDR3. From germline, CDR1 is MNHEY and CDR2 SVGAGI. The germline V and J ends were trimmed by 2 bases and 2 bases, with 11 bases remaining between them. CDR3 nucleotide sequence: TGTGCCAGCAGTTACAGTGGAGGCAACACAGATACGCAGTATTTT. This encodes CASSYSGGNTDTQYF.

A few counts support this clone. The rearrangement uses TRBV28 and TRBJ1-2; TRBD1 aligns across 9 bases. Germline V lookup: CDR1 MDHEN, CDR2 SYDVKM. The CDR3 loop spans 16 amino acids. V gave up 5 bases and J gave up 0 bases; unmatched junction bases: 7. CDR3 nucleotides: TGTGCCAGCAGTACGGGACAGGGCTGGGCTAACTATGGCTACACCTTC. Amino acids: CASSTGQGWANYGYTF.